The clone carrying this T cell receptor (beta chain) was observed a single time. This CDR3 is built from 14 residues. Trimming removed 3 bases from V and 13 bases from J, with 20 bases in between. The germline CDR1 and CDR2 sequences are SGHRS and YFSETQ. These data belong to a study of blood T cells in healthy people across ages. The second PCR ran roughly 6 to 12 cycles with a sample-barcoded 5' primer and J-beta primers. TCRdb used MiXCR to reprocess the 5' RACE reads, holding one entry per CDR3 protein. The repertoire holds approximately 800,000 distinct CDR3 sequences, with approximately 53% as singletons.

The chain carries TRBV5-1 and TRBJ2-4, with D maybe TRBD2 (6 bases). The receptor's source is a man aged 80 or over in good health. Sequenced input: blood. CDR3 loop: CASSSGASVSEQYF. The CDR3 coding sequence is TGCGCCAGCAGCTCCGGGGCTAGCGTATCGGAGCAGTACTTC.